This T cell receptor (beta chain) came from a study of blood T cell repertoires in COVID-19. Study-level background: Samples came from the United States, Italy and Spain, spanning acute and convalescent COVID-19.

Germline V gene data show CDR1 as LNHDA and CDR2 as SQIVND (reference sequence). CDR3 length equals 16 residues. V lost 5 bases and J 4 bases, leaving 15 bases between the germline ends. The repertoire was sequenced with immunoSEQ multiplex PCR; TCRdb's copy has only in-frame clones and lacks some. Of 40,000 or so clones in the sample, roughly four fifths were seen once. In its sample, this clone was seen a few times. The clonotype comes from a man aged 35 to 55 with active or convalescent COVID-19. Sequenced sample: peripheral blood. The chain links TRBV19 to TRBJ1-6; no reliable D call. The CDR3, as DNA: TGTGCCAGTAGTCTAACTAGGACGGGTTATAATTCACCCCTCCACTTT. Protein sequence: CASSLTRTGYNSPLHF.